This T cell receptor beta chain comes out of a study of blood T cell repertoires in COVID-19. About the research overall: Sample material is recorded as cDNA or gDNA derived from T cells, B-cell-depleted T cells, or PBMCs.

This clone was seen only once. As originally analysed: Reference gene primer amplification gave nucleated cell count estimates. Profiled with immunoSEQ multiplex PCR; TCRdb holds only in-frame clones, not every one. That table supplies the V and J calls and clone size; D and trimming were determined from the DNA. The data show under 150,000 clones, around three quarters seen once. Germline V lookup: CDR1 MDHEN, CDR2 SYDVKM. The CDR3 runs to 17 residues. Trimming took off 5 bases at V and 8 bases at J, with 26 bases between the two ends. The sequence was obtained from a man in his fifties with active or convalescent COVID-19. The sample was peripheral blood. This rearrangement joins TRBV28 to TRBJ2-3, with D perhaps matching TRBD1 (6 bases). The CDR3 nucleotides are TGTGCCAGCAGTCAGACGGCCACAGGGATTTTCAGGGGTACGCAGTATTTT. It is translated as CASSQTATGIFRGTQYF.